This T cell receptor beta chain came from a study of OX40 agonist ivuxolimab in advanced cancers. Systemic immunosuppression or autoimmune disease history was grounds to exclude patients. Samples were taken at baseline and on day 1 of cycles 4 and 7. About this clone itself: Its antigen remains unknown.

Study observations and caveats: Expanded peripheral T cell antigen specificity was not determined.

Trimming left V 2 bases short and J 4 bases short, with 6 bases between. The CDR3 runs 13 residues. Per the germline V gene, CDR1 is MNHEY and CDR2 is SVGAGI. Clones were read by immunoSEQ multiplex PCR, and TCRdb kept only the in-frame ones, dropping some. The sample consists of more than 40,000 clones, around 91% of them appearing once. This sequence was found in an adult with an advanced solid tumor such as melanoma, head and neck, liver or kidney cancer. V usage is TRBV6-5 and J usage is TRBJ1-5; TRBD1 is a possible D gene (5 bases). The sample was CD4+ or CD8+ T cells sorted from blood, taken in a trial of the OX40 agonist ivuxolimab. The CDR3 sequence is CASSYGGNQPQHF. DNA of the CDR3: TGTGCCAGCAGTTACGGGGGAAATCAGCCCCAGCATTTT.